These 5 T cell receptor beta chains share one sample of origin, sequenced in a study of T cell responses to AZD1222 COVID-19 vaccine. The protocol was immunoSEQ multiplex PCR, while the TCRdb copy is restricted to in-frame clones and leaves out a portion. The sample lists roughly 120,000 clones; roughly 90% were seen once. The material was peripheral blood, obtained 28 days after the second AZD1222 dose. The receptors were gathered from an adult who received the AZD1222 COVID-19 vaccine.

This chain uses TRBV29-1 with TRBJ2-7, with D maybe TRBD2 (6 bases). The CDR3 loop spans 11 amino acids. Germline lookup yields CDR1 SQVTM and CDR2 ANQGSEA. The V gene lost 6 bases and the J gene lost 9 bases, with 15 bases spanning the gap. CDR3 sequence: CSVLGGIRQYF. The CDR3, as DNA: TGCAGCGTCCTGGGGGGTATTCGGCAGTACTTC.

The chain combines TRBV5-6 with TRBJ2-7; 15 nucleotides align to TRBD2. The germline V gene has CDR1 SGHDT and CDR2 YYEEEE. V gave up 4 bases and J gave up 4 bases; unmatched junction bases: 3. The CDR3 extends over 15 amino acids. This CDR3 is CASSTGTSGGYEQYF. CDR3 nucleotides: TGTGCCAGCAGCACAGGGACTAGCGGGGGGTACGAGCAGTACTTC.

V and J are TRBV6-5 and TRBJ2-1, with no clear D. Trimming cost V 6 bases and J 8 bases, with 11 bases left between them. CDR1 is MNHEY and CDR2 is SVGAGI in the germline V gene. The CDR3 extends over 12 amino acids. As DNA, the CDR3 is TGTGCCAGCAGACTCCGGTGGGATGAGCAGTTCTTC. It yields the protein CASRLRWDEQFF.

The CDR3 loop reads CASSPTPGNGYTF. CDR3 DNA sequence: TGTGCCAGCAGCCCCACACCCGGAAATGGCTACACCTTC. The V gene is TRBV12-3 or TRBV12-4, the J gene TRBJ1-2; D gene ambiguous. Trimming removed 6 bases from V and 6 bases from J, with 14 bases in between. The CDR3 is 13 residues long.

The V gene is TRBV6-5, the J gene TRBJ2-2; D is unresolved. The CDR3 length is 13 residues. Germline V gene data show CDR1 as MNHEY and CDR2 as SVGAGI. The V end was cut by 8 bases, the J end by 1 base, with 8 bases between. The CDR3 loop reads CASPSGNTGELFF. CDR3 nucleotides: TGTGCCAGCCCTTCAGGGAACACCGGGGAGCTGTTTTTT.